This T cell receptor (beta chain) was sequenced for a study of cytomegalovirus exposure and HLA in healthy donors. The study, taken as a whole, reports: Donor immune exposure was known only as CMV serostatus. Further analysis, carried out later, found HLA-associated TCR beta chains more clonally expanded than equally common other chains. With further analysis later on, most CMV-associated TCR beta chains appeared HLA-restricted. Trimming of TCR beta V- and J-genes showed a link, identified in a later analysis, to a missense DCLRE1C variant.

As regards this clone: Its cognate antigen is unknown.

The PCR ran on 60 Vbeta and 13 Jbeta primers. Repertoires were generated with immunoSEQ multiplex PCR, while TCRdb's copy carries only in-frame clones and drops some. The sample includes around 130,000 clones, approximately 80% of them seen just once. Germline CDR1 and CDR2: MDHEN and SYDVKM. V lost 8 bases to trimming and J lost 6 bases; unmatched junction nucleotides: 7. This CDR3 spans 13 amino acids. V usage is TRBV28 and J usage is TRBJ2-3; 8 positions match TRBD1. Sequencing used PBMCs. The sequence was collected from a middle-aged man in good health and CMV-seronegative. The CDR3 nucleotides read TGTGCCAGCCACGCAGGGGGCGCGGATACGCAGTATTTT. This codes for CASHAGGADTQYF. The whole variable domain, remainder taken from reference TRBV28 and TRBJ2-3, is DVKVTQSSRYLVKRTGEKVFLECVQDMDHENMFWYRQDPGLGLRLIYFSYDVKMKEKGDIPEGYSVSREKKERFSLILESASTNQTSMYLCASHAGGADTQYFGPGTRLTVL.